Shown below are 10 T cell receptor beta chains from a single sample sequenced in a study of shared clonotypes between healthy human individuals. TCRdb keeps only in-frame clones here, not all; method: immunoSEQ multiplex PCR. The table includes about 450,000 clones, about 76% detected once. The sample comprised PBMCs. These receptors were collected from a woman between 40 and 50 years old in good health. Some clones in this sample may be carry-over from other donors' samples.

This chain links TRBV7-3 with TRBJ2-2, with 9 nucleotides matching TRBD2. The CDR3 has 16 amino acids. V was clipped by 4 bases and J by 1 base; unmatched bases: 4. Germline V gene lookup returns CDR1 SGHTA and CDR2 FQGTGA. The CDR3 DNA reads TGTGCCAGCAGCTCCCGACTAGCGGTGAACACCGGGGAGCTGTTTTTT. It yields the protein CASSSRLAVNTGELFF.

J is TRBJ2-3 and V is TRBV5-4; TRBD2 matches at 12 bases. CDR3 length: 16 amino acids. Germline V gene data show CDR1 as SGHNT and CDR2 as YYREEE (reference sequence). J gave up 4 bases and V 4 bases, and 7 bases lay outside the gene matches. CDR3 protein: CASSKGLAGPSDTQYF. The CDR3 DNA reads as TGTGCCAGCAGCAAGGGACTAGCGGGTCCTTCAGATACGCAGTATTTT.

This chain links TRBV6-5 with TRBJ1-1, with D possibly matching TRBD1 (6 bases). This CDR3 region has 13 residues. The germline V gene encodes CDR1 MNHEY and CDR2 SVGAGI. V was pared by 2 bases and J by 5 bases, with 9 bases between. The CDR3 protein is CASSYTTGTEAFF. In DNA form, the CDR3 reads TGTGCCAGCAGTTACACGACAGGAACTGAAGCTTTCTTT.

The chain has TRBV5-1 and TRBJ2-1; TRBD2 matches at 10 bases. From germline, CDR1 is SGHRS and CDR2 YFSETQ. The CDR3 contains 14 residues. Trimming cost V 6 bases and J 6 bases; bases outside gene matches: 6. This chain's CDR3 is CASNLAGVGNEQFF. The CDR3 region has the DNA TGCGCCAGCAACCTAGCGGGAGTGGGCAATGAGCAGTTCTTC.

CDR3 region: CASSTGLAGGQTQYF. The CDR3, as DNA: TGTGCCAGCAGCACCGGACTAGCGGGAGGGCAGACCCAGTACTTC. The V and J genes are TRBV7-9 and TRBJ2-5; 15 bases match TRBD2. This CDR3 has 15 residues. J lost 6 bases, V lost 5 bases, and 4 bases had no gene match. From germline, CDR1 is SEHNR and CDR2 FQNEAQ (reference sequence).

V is TRBV10-3 and J is TRBJ2-1; 9 bases match TRBD2. CDR1 is ENHRY and CDR2 is SYGVKD in the germline V gene. This CDR3 comprises 15 residues. V trimming: 4 bases; J trimming: 2 bases; junction bases outside the gene matches: 3. CDR3 protein: CAISVLAGAYNEQFF. Written as DNA, the CDR3 is TGTGCCATCAGTGTGTTAGCGGGAGCCTACAATGAGCAGTTCTTC.

This clone was counted at least ten times. The chain is built from TRBV11-3 and TRBJ2-3; D not certain. The CDR3 consists of 12 residues. Germline loops: CDR1 SGHNT, CDR2 YENEEA. V was shortened by 3 bases and J by 2 bases, with 3 bases between the two germline ends. In DNA, the CDR3 is TGTGCCAGCAGCTTTCACACAGATACGCAGTATTTT. Translating it yields CASSFHTDTQYF.

V and J are TRBV27 and TRBJ2-3; 7 bases line up with TRBD2. V gave up 3 bases and J gave up 10 bases; unmatched junction bases: 10. Germline loops: CDR1 MNHEY, CDR2 SMNVEV (reference sequence). The CDR3 spans 14 residues. The CDR3 is CASSFGGRAVSQYF. CDR3 DNA: TGTGCCAGCAGTTTTGGCGGGAGAGCGGTTTCGCAGTATTTT.

The chain is built from TRBV5-6 and TRBJ2-1; 10 bases are shared with TRBD2. The ends lost 1 base at V and 5 bases at J; junction bases unmatched: 3. This CDR3 spans 15 amino acids. The germline V gene has CDR1 SGHDT and CDR2 YYEEEE. The CDR3 DNA reads as TGTGCCAGCAGCTTGATACTAGCGGGAAACAATGAGCAGTTCTTC. It encodes CASSLILAGNNEQFF.

V usage is TRBV18 and J usage is TRBJ2-4; 9 nucleotides line up with TRBD1. CDR3 length: 16 residues. The germline CDR1 and CDR2 sequences are KGHSH and LQKENI. V trimming: 6 bases; J trimming: 0 bases; junction bases outside the gene matches: 6. The CDR3 loop reads CASSRQGEIAKNIQYF. CDR3 nucleotides: TGTGCCAGCTCGCGACAGGGGGAAATAGCCAAAAACATTCAGTACTTC.